The sequence of this T cell receptor beta chain was determined in a study of blood T cell repertoires in COVID-19. At the level of the study: COVID-19 samples, acute and convalescent, were from the United States, Italy and Spain. Sources were T cells, B-cell-depleted T cells, or PBMCs; the material itself was cDNA or gDNA.

The trim removed 0 bases at V and 2 bases at J, leaving 5 bases unmatched. Germline V gene data show CDR1 as MNHEY and CDR2 as SVGAGI. The CDR3 totals 16 residues. Under the authors' procedure: Nucleated cell counts were estimated from reference gene primer amplification. Some clones are missing from TCRdb's copy, which holds only in-frame ones; the method was immunoSEQ multiplex PCR. From that table come the V and J calls and clone size; the DNA was used to work out D and trimming. The sample lists around 190,000 clones, almost 90% occurring once. This chain links TRBV6-5 with TRBJ2-7, with 9 bases identical to TRBD2. The TCR sequence derives from a man aged 18-30 years with active or convalescent COVID-19. The sample taken for sequencing was peripheral blood. CDR3 in DNA: TGTGCCAGCAGTTACTCAGGACTAGCGTCCCCCTACGAGCAGTACTTC. Translated, it gives CASSYSGLASPYEQYF.